The next 20 T cell receptor beta chains were all read from a single sample in a study of T cells after yellow fever vaccination. TCRdb reprocessed the 5' RACE reads with MiXCR, giving one entry per CDR3 protein. The data hold around 250,000 distinct CDR3 sequences, with roughly 5% observed a single time. The sequencing here drew on CD4+ T cells sorted from PBMCs, taken on the day of the yellow fever booster vaccination. The receptors here all came from a young man who received the YFV17D yellow fever vaccine.

This clonotype occurred many times. This chain uses TRBV6-5 with TRBJ2-7; 13 bases match TRBD2. CDR3 length: 17 amino acids. Germline loops: CDR1 MNHEY, CDR2 SVGAGI. After removal of 5 bases from V and 0 bases from J, the junction contained 7 bases not matched to a gene. The DNA of the CDR3 is TGTGCCAGCAGTAACCGACTAGCGGGGGGTTTCTCCTACGAGCAGTACTTC. It codes for CASSNRLAGGFSYEQYF.

The chain uses TRBV12-3 or TRBV12-4 and TRBJ2-3; D is possibly TRBD1 (6 bases). Trimming left V 7 bases short and J 6 bases short, with 11 bases between. The CDR3 has 12 residues. The CDR3, as DNA: TGTGCCAGCACCTTCACAGGGGATACGCAGTATTTT. Protein: CASTFTGDTQYF.

This clonotype appeared a few times. This chain links TRBV6-1 with TRBJ1-6; maybe TRBD1 (6 bases). Germline CDR1 is MNHNS and CDR2 is SASEGT. This CDR3 has 13 amino acids. V shed 11 bases and J shed 8 bases, with 16 bases lying between them. In DNA form, the CDR3 reads TGTGCCGGGTCCGGGACAATCGATTCACCCCTCCACTTT. Its translation: CAGSGTIDSPLHF.

V usage is TRBV9 and J usage is TRBJ2-3, with 9 bases identical to TRBD2. With 4 bases clipped from V and 4 bases from J, the junction kept 13 bases outside the gene matches. The CDR3 sequence is 17 residues long. CDR1 is SGDLS and CDR2 is YYNGEE in the germline V gene. The CDR3 loop reads CASSRPEGRGGSDTQYF. The CDR3 DNA sequence: TGTGCCAGCAGCCGCCCGGAAGGGCGGGGGGGGTCAGATACGCAGTATTTT.

The chain has TRBV19 and TRBJ2-2; perhaps TRBD1 as D (6 bases). CDR1 LNHDA and CDR2 SQIVND come from the germline V gene (reference sequence). The CDR3 runs to 15 residues. Trimming pared 3 bases from V and 4 bases from J, leaving 12 bases between. CDR3 in DNA: TGTGCCAGTAGTATCCCAGGGGTAGGCACCGGGGAGCTGTTTTTT. It yields the protein CASSIPGVGTGELFF.

CDR3 protein: CASSLVLYNEQFF. CDR3 sequence (DNA): TGTGCCAGCAGTTTAGTTCTTTACAATGAGCAGTTCTTC. The chain is built from TRBV27 and TRBJ2-1; D is ambiguous. Germline CDR1 reads MNHEY; CDR2 reads SMNVEV (reference sequence). Trimming took 2 bases from V and 4 from J, leaving 6 bases between them. The CDR3 contains 13 residues.

This clonotype was picked up many times. The chain couples TRBV12-3 or TRBV12-4 to TRBJ2-1; TRBD1 matches at 8 bases. This CDR3 is 14 amino acids long. J lost 7 bases, V lost 5 bases, and 7 bases had no gene match. In nucleotides, the CDR3 is TGTGCCAGCAGTCCAAGACAGGGGAGAAATGAGCAGTTCTTC. Encoded protein: CASSPRQGRNEQFF.

V gene TRBV5-1 combines with J gene TRBJ2-5; D uncertain. The CDR3 totals 13 residues. Deletions cut 5 bases from V and 5 bases from J, with 13 bases between. Germline lookup yields CDR1 SGHRS and CDR2 YFSETQ. The CDR3 DNA sequence: TGCGCCAGCAGACGTGGCCCGACGGAGACCCAGTACTTC. Protein product: CASRRGPTETQYF.

There are many counts of this clonotype. CDR3 nucleotide sequence: TGTGCCAGCTCACCACCGGGGAAGGCGGAGACCCAGTACTTC. Its protein product is CASSPPGKAETQYF. The J gene is TRBJ2-5, the V gene TRBV18; no reliable D call. The V gene lost 0 bases and the J gene lost 5 bases, with 10 bases spanning the gap. CDR1 is KGHSH and CDR2 is LQKENI in the germline V gene. This CDR3 has 14 amino acids.

V gene TRBV4-3 combines with J gene TRBJ2-2; 9 bases match TRBD2. With 5 bases clipped from V and 6 bases from J, the junction kept 7 bases outside the gene matches. Germline V gene lookup returns CDR1 LGHNA and CDR2 YSLEER. The CDR3 spans 15 residues. CDR3: CASSFLAGVSGELFF. For the CDR3, the DNA is TGCGCCAGCAGCTTTTTAGCGGGGGTGTCCGGGGAGCTGTTTTTT.

The CDR3 spells CASSPQPSYNEQFF. The CDR3 region has the DNA TGTGCCAGCTCACCGCAACCCTCCTACAATGAGCAGTTCTTC. This chain uses TRBV18 with TRBJ2-1; D gene ambiguous. The CDR3 has 14 amino acids. Germline V lookup: CDR1 KGHSH, CDR2 LQKENI. V dropped 3 bases and J dropped 0 bases, with 6 bases sitting between them.

This clonotype was picked up a small number of times. This sequence joins TRBV28 and TRBJ2-3; the match to TRBD1 covers 9 bases. J was trimmed by 8 bases and V by 6 bases; bases with no gene match: 3. The V gene's germline CDR1 is MDHEN and CDR2 SYDVKM. The CDR3 is 12 amino acids. The CDR3 sequence is CASRLQGATQYF. DNA of the CDR3: TGTGCCAGCAGGCTACAGGGGGCTACGCAGTATTTT.

The chain employs TRBV20-1 and TRBJ2-7; weak D call: TRBD2 (6 bases). This CDR3 is 11 amino acids long. Trimming removed 5 bases at V and 11 bases at J, with 16 bases between. In germline, CDR1 is DFQATT, CDR2 SNEGSKA (reference sequence). As DNA, the CDR3 is TGCAGTGCTGGGGCCCGCGGGGAGAAGTACGTC. Residues: CSAGARGEKYV.

This clonotype was counted a few times. The chain recombines TRBV4-3 with TRBJ1-2; D gene ambiguous. Germline V gives CDR1 LGHNA, CDR2 YSLEER. Trimming removed 0 bases from V and 8 bases from J, with 13 bases in between. There are 14 residues in the CDR3. CDR3 sequence (DNA): TGCGCCAGCAGCCAAGATACGGGGTATAGAGGCTACACCTTC. This sequence encodes CASSQDTGYRGYTF.

This clonotype has ten or more counts. This chain uses TRBV12-3 or TRBV12-4 with TRBJ2-7; perhaps TRBD1 as D (7 bases). V lost 6 bases to trimming and J lost 0 bases, with 24 bases between them. CDR3 length: 18 residues. The CDR3 sequence: CASSPEDLTGRSSYEQYF. CDR3 nucleotide sequence: TGTGCCAGCAGCCCGGAAGATCTGACAGGGAGGAGCTCCTACGAGCAGTACTTC.

This clonotype showed up many times. This chain joins TRBV11-2 and TRBJ1-2; D call uncertain. V was trimmed by 6 bases and J by 3 bases, leaving 17 bases between them. This CDR3 spans 15 amino acids. Germline CDR1 reads SGHAT; CDR2 reads FQNNGV. The CDR3 region is CASRQFGSVDYGYTF. DNA for the CDR3: TGTGCCAGCAGGCAGTTTGGCTCAGTGGACTATGGCTACACCTTC.

The rearrangement links TRBV5-1 to TRBJ1-6, with D unresolved. Germline CDR1 SGHRS, CDR2 YFSETQ. This CDR3 is 15 amino acids long. V was cut by 2 bases and J by 5 bases, with 11 bases left in between. In DNA form, the CDR3 reads TGCGCCAGCAGCTTAGGTCGCGCGGATAATTCACCCCTCCACTTT. This encodes CASSLGRADNSPLHF.

This clonotype was detected ten times or more. The chain employs TRBV7-2 and TRBJ2-1; D may match TRBD1 or TRBD2 (5 bases each). This CDR3 region has 13 residues. V was shortened by 5 bases and J by 9 bases, with 14 bases between the two germline ends. Germline assignment: CDR1 SGHTA and CDR2 FQGNSA. CDR3 coding DNA: TGTGCCAGCAGCCAAAGTAGGGACGGTGAGCAGTTCTTC. It specifies CASSQSRDGEQFF.

The V call is TRBV6-1, the J call TRBJ2-3, with TRBD2 matching over 14 bases. The CDR3 spans 15 residues. The V gene's germline CDR1 is MNHNS and CDR2 SASEGT. J lost 4 bases, V lost 3 bases, and 0 bases had no gene match. CDR3 sequence (DNA): TGTGCCAGCAGTGAGGGACTAGCGGGGGCAGATACGCAGTATTTT. Protein sequence: CASSEGLAGADTQYF.

This clonotype was counted ten times or more. V gene TRBV4-3 combines with J gene TRBJ2-7; 7 nucleotides agree with TRBD2. Trimming removed 3 bases from V and 2 bases from J; junction bases left unmatched: 10. The germline CDR1 and CDR2 sequences are LGHNA and YSLEER. The CDR3 is 16 residues long. This CDR3 reads CASSHLIGGRAYEQYF. CDR3 sequence (DNA): TGCGCCAGCAGCCACCTCATTGGGGGGAGGGCCTACGAGCAGTACTTC.